The 30 T cell receptor beta chains listed next were all sequenced from one sample in a study of blood T cell repertoires in COVID-19. Data came from immunoSEQ multiplex PCR; TCRdb stores just in-frame clones and leaves some out. The table shows around 280,000 clones, with around 88% occurring only once. Sequencing was carried out using peripheral blood. The source of these receptors is a woman in her twenties or thirties who had recovered from COVID-19.

This clone was recorded once. This chain connects TRBV18 to TRBJ2-7, with D hard to call. This CDR3 region has 12 residues. Trimming removed 2 bases at V and 4 bases at J, with 6 bases between. The germline gives CDR1 KGHSH, CDR2 LQKENI. The CDR3 reads CASSPGRYEQYF. For the CDR3, the DNA is TGTGCCAGCTCACCAGGCCGATACGAGCAGTACTTC.

The chain links TRBV6-6 to TRBJ2-6; 7 bases fit TRBD1. The germline V gene has CDR1 MNHNY and CDR2 SVGAGI (reference sequence). Unmatched junction bases numbered 6, after V lost 6 bases and J lost 1 base. The CDR3 is made up of 16 amino acids. The CDR3 DNA follows: TGTGCCAGCAGAAAGGACAGGCCGTCTGGGGCCAACGTCCTGACTTTC. It yields the protein CASRKDRPSGANVLTF.

This rearrangement joins TRBV5-4 to TRBJ2-7; 10 positions agree with TRBD2. The CDR3 is 15 residues long. The germline V gene has CDR1 SGHNT and CDR2 YYREEE (reference sequence). J gave up 0 bases and V 4 bases, and 4 bases lay outside the gene matches. The CDR3 region has the DNA TGTGCCAGCAGCCGCGGGACTAGCGTCTCCTACGAGCAGTACTTC. It codes for CASSRGTSVSYEQYF.

This rearrangement joins TRBV10-2 to TRBJ2-1; the D gene is possibly TRBD1 (5 bases). Germline CDR1 and CDR2: WSHSY and SAAADI. There are 12 residues in the CDR3. Trimming took 3 bases from V and 6 from J, leaving 6 bases between them. The CDR3 sequence: CASSEGANEQFF. The CDR3 nucleotides are TGCGCCAGCAGTGAAGGGGCCAATGAGCAGTTCTTC.

The V and J genes are TRBV2 and TRBJ1-5; a possible D gene is TRBD1 (5 bases). Germline V gene data show CDR1 as SNHLY and CDR2 as FYNNEI. Trimming shortened V by 5 bases and J by 3 bases, and 11 bases separated the two germline ends. The CDR3 runs to 14 residues. This chain's CDR3 is CASSPRQLNQPQHF. The DNA for the CDR3 is TGTGCCAGCAGTCCTAGACAGCTCAATCAGCCCCAGCATTTT.

The rearrangement joins TRBV3-1 (or the pseudogene TRBV3-2) to TRBJ2-3; TRBD2 matches 10 bases. The CDR3 has 15 amino acids. Per the germline V gene, CDR1 is LGHDT and CDR2 is YNNKEL (reference sequence). The junction had 11 bases not matched to a gene; V was cut back by 6 bases and J by 8 bases. CDR3 sequence reads: CASSHRLAGRGTQYF. CDR3 nucleotides: TGTGCCAGCAGTCACCGACTAGCGGGCAGGGGTACGCAGTATTTT.

The genes are TRBV4-2 and TRBJ1-5; unclear D gene. This CDR3 comprises 13 residues. V lost 1 base and J lost 5, with 6 bases in between. The germline V gene encodes CDR1 LGHNA and CDR2 YNFKEQ. The CDR3 spells CASSQGQDQPQHF. As DNA, the CDR3 is TGTGCCAGCAGCCAAGGTCAGGATCAGCCCCAGCATTTT.

This clone was counted a single time. J is TRBJ1-2 and V is TRBV4-2; D is possibly TRBD1 (6 bases). CDR1 and CDR2 (germline): LGHNA, YNFKEQ. The length of the CDR3 is 14 residues. Trimming cost V 5 bases and J 4 bases, with 14 bases left between them. The chain's CDR3 is CASSGSDRSYGYTF. DNA of the CDR3: TGTGCCAGCAGCGGGAGTGACAGGAGCTATGGCTACACCTTC.

The CDR3 region is CASSPADSPYYSGYTF. The CDR3 DNA reads TGTGCCAGTAGCCCCGCGGACAGCCCATATTACTCTGGCTACACCTTC. This chain connects TRBV19 to TRBJ1-2; D possibly corresponds to TRBD1 (6 bases). The CDR3 length is 16 residues. V gave up 6 bases and J gave up 7 bases, with 24 bases separating them. CDR1 is LNHDA and CDR2 is SQIVND in the germline V gene (reference sequence).

The chain couples TRBV19 to TRBJ1-2; TRBD1 matches 12 bases. Germline loops: CDR1 LNHDA, CDR2 SQIVND (reference sequence). V lost 7 bases to trimming and J lost 4 bases; unmatched junction nucleotides: 10. The CDR3 is 16 amino acids. The CDR3 spells CASMRGTGGFLYGYTF. CDR3 DNA: TGTGCCAGTATGCGAGGGACAGGGGGCTTCCTCTATGGCTACACCTTC.

The chain carries TRBV15 and TRBJ2-7, with TRBD1 identical over 9 bases. With V trimmed by 3 bases and J by 4 bases, 7 bases remained unmatched. Germline V CDR1 and CDR2: LNHNV, YYDKDF (reference sequence). This CDR3 contains 15 residues. In nucleotides, the CDR3 is TGTGCCACCAGCAGTGACCCGGGACAGGGATACGAGCAGTACTTC. Protein product: CATSSDPGQGYEQYF. Combining the CDR3 with reference TRBV15 and TRBJ2-7 gives the whole variable domain DAMVIQNPRYQVTQFGKPVTLSCSQTLNHNVMYWYQQKSSQAPKLLFHYYDKDFNNEADTPDNFQSRRPNTSFCFLDIRSPGLGDTAMYLCATSSDPGQGYEQYFGPGTRLTVT.

CDR3 DNA: TGTGCCAGCAGTTTCACCCCTCAGCTAGCGGGAGGTGAGCAGTTCTTC. Translated, it gives CASSFTPQLAGGEQFF. The chain has TRBV28 and TRBJ2-1; 11 bases agree with TRBD2. This CDR3 is built from 16 residues. J gave up 9 bases and V 3 bases, and 10 bases lay outside the gene matches. In germline, CDR1 is MDHEN, CDR2 SYDVKM.

The CDR3 sequence is CATSSDRGPDTQYF. The CDR3 coding sequence is TGTGCCACCAGCAGCGACAGGGGGCCAGATACGCAGTATTTT. The chain links TRBV15 to TRBJ2-3; 10 bases line up with TRBD1. V shed 3 bases, J shed 4 bases, and the junction held 1 base outside the gene matches. The CDR3 runs to 14 residues. Germline V lookup: CDR1 LNHNV, CDR2 YYDKDF (reference sequence).

V is TRBV28 and J is TRBJ1-2, with D possibly matching TRBD1 (6 bases). Deletions cut 6 bases from V and 4 bases from J, with 18 bases between. The CDR3 is 15 residues long. Per the germline V gene, CDR1 is MDHEN and CDR2 is SYDVKM. In DNA, the CDR3 is TGTGCCAGCAGCGGCCGGTCAGGGGTTCGCTATGGCTACACCTTC. It specifies CASSGRSGVRYGYTF.

The rearrangement uses TRBV7-9 and TRBJ1-2; D is unresolved. This CDR3 contains 15 residues. The V end lost 5 bases, the J end lost 5 bases, and 18 bases lay between the germline ends. Germline V gene sequence: CDR1 SEHNR, CDR2 FQNEAQ (reference sequence). The CDR3 loop is CASSPRANRGYGYTF. The CDR3 bases are TGTGCCAGCAGCCCCCGGGCCAACCGCGGGTATGGCTACACCTTC.

The V gene is TRBV28, the J gene TRBJ1-5; D perhaps matches TRBD1 (6 bases). V was cut by 10 bases and J by 4 bases, with 11 bases left in between. The germline gives CDR1 MDHEN, CDR2 SYDVKM. The CDR3 is 12 residues long. In DNA, the CDR3 is TGTGCCACTGGGACACCGAATCAGCCCCAGCATTTT. It encodes CATGTPNQPQHF.

The V call is TRBV5-4, the J call TRBJ2-3; 8 bases are a match to TRBD2. The CDR3 totals 16 residues. Germline trimming cut 1 base from V and 0 bases from J; bases unmatched to any gene: 4. Germline V gene data show CDR1 as SGHNT and CDR2 as YYREEE (reference sequence). The CDR3 DNA sequence: TGTGCCAGCAGCTTGTTGCGGGGGGTGAGCACAGATACGCAGTATTTT. Translation: CASSLLRGVSTDTQYF.

The rearrangement joins TRBV15 to TRBJ2-4; 8 nucleotides align to TRBD2. V lost 3 bases to trimming and J lost 8 bases; unmatched junction nucleotides: 12. CDR3 size: 16 residues. In germline, CDR1 is LNHNV, CDR2 YYDKDF (reference sequence). The chain's CDR3 is CATSSYKAGAGDIQYF. CDR3 DNA sequence: TGTGCCACCAGCAGTTATAAAGCGGGAGCTGGAGACATTCAGTACTTC.

This rearrangement joins TRBV29-1 to TRBJ1-1; 10 positions agree with TRBD1. CDR3 length: 15 amino acids. Germline CDR1 is SQVTM and CDR2 is ANQGSEA. With 7 bases clipped from V and 0 bases from J, the junction kept 8 bases outside the gene matches. The CDR3: CSAWDRGGMNTEAFF. CDR3 DNA sequence: TGCAGCGCCTGGGACAGGGGCGGTATGAACACTGAAGCTTTCTTT.

The chain uses TRBV18 and TRBJ1-5, with TRBD1 matching 9 bases. Germline V gene data show CDR1 as KGHSH and CDR2 as LQKENI. CDR3 length: 14 residues. V lost 2 bases, J lost 10 bases, and 6 bases stayed unmatched. CDR3 in amino acids: CASSPLRQGDPQHF. The CDR3 DNA is TGTGCCAGCTCACCATTAAGACAGGGGGATCCCCAGCATTTT.

The J gene is TRBJ1-1, the V gene TRBV12-3 or TRBV12-4, with D hard to call. The CDR3 sequence is 13 residues long. Trimming left V 6 bases short and J 1 base short, with 9 bases between. The CDR3 sequence is CASSPTQNTEAFF. CDR3 DNA sequence: TGTGCCAGCAGCCCGACACAGAACACTGAAGCTTTCTTT.

This clone was recorded only once. CDR3: CASSLDRGVRNTGELFF. In DNA, the CDR3 is TGCGCCAGCAGCTTGGACAGGGGAGTGAGAAACACCGGGGAGCTGTTTTTT. This rearrangement joins TRBV5-1 to TRBJ2-2; 7 bases fit TRBD1. Germline assignment: CDR1 SGHRS and CDR2 YFSETQ. The trim removed 0 bases at V and 2 bases at J, leaving 7 bases unmatched. The CDR3 has 17 amino acids.

This rearrangement joins TRBV6-1 to TRBJ2-7, with D possibly being TRBD1 (6 bases). V dropped 0 bases and J dropped 3 bases, with 12 bases sitting between them. This CDR3 is built from 15 residues. The germline gives CDR1 MNHNS, CDR2 SASEGT. The CDR3 is CASSEAPADSYEQYF. The CDR3 nucleotides are TGTGCCAGCAGTGAAGCGCCCGCGGACAGCTACGAGCAGTACTTC.

This chain links TRBV7-6 with TRBJ2-1; D may be TRBD2 (6 bases). CDR1 and CDR2 from the germline V gene are SGHVS and FNYEAQ. CDR3 length: 13 residues. The ends were cut back, 2 bases at V and 9 bases at J, with 11 bases in the middle. This CDR3 reads CASSLTVGGEQFF. CDR3 DNA sequence: TGTGCCAGCAGCTTAACCGTCGGGGGTGAGCAGTTCTTC.

The chain is built from TRBV19 and TRBJ1-4; 8 bases agree with TRBD1. The CDR3 has 16 amino acids. The ends lost 5 bases at V and 8 bases at J; junction bases unmatched: 13. Germline CDR1 and CDR2: LNHDA and SQIVND (reference sequence). The CDR3 is CASSGQGTADSEKLFF. CDR3 bases: TGTGCCAGTAGTGGACAGGGCACGGCCGACAGCGAAAAACTGTTTTTT.

This clone occurred once. The genes are TRBV11-2 and TRBJ1-4; a possible D gene is TRBD1 (5 bases). The germline CDR1 and CDR2 sequences are SGHAT and FQNNGV. The ends were cut back, 9 bases at V and 0 bases at J, with 14 bases in the middle. The CDR3 is 15 residues long. CDR3 residues: CASQSGVATNEKLFF. CDR3 DNA: TGTGCCAGTCAGTCGGGGGTTGCAACTAATGAAAAACTGTTTTTT.

The CDR3 coding sequence is TGTGCCTGCACGGAGCAAGAGACCCAGTACTTC. Translation gives CACTEQETQYF. This chain uses TRBV27 with TRBJ2-5; D is unclear. Germline CDR1 MNHEY, CDR2 SMNVEV (reference sequence). The CDR3 totals 11 residues. Trimming shortened V by 11 bases and J by 2 bases, and 9 bases separated the two germline ends.

CDR3 amino acids: CASRSSGRAIGETQYF. Here the CDR3 DNA reads TGTGCCAGTAGGTCCAGCGGGAGGGCCATAGGAGAGACCCAGTACTTC. The chain links TRBV19 to TRBJ2-5; 10 bases align to TRBD2. The CDR3 is made up of 16 amino acids. The V and J ends lost 6 bases and 4 bases, in that order; junction bases with no gene match: 11. The germline V gene has CDR1 LNHDA and CDR2 SQIVND (reference sequence).

V and J are TRBV11-3 and TRBJ2-7; TRBD1 aligns across 8 bases. The CDR3 extends over 13 amino acids. Germline lookup yields CDR1 SGHNT and CDR2 YENEEA. V lost 3 bases to trimming and J lost 3 bases; unmatched junction nucleotides: 1. CDR3 DNA sequence: TGTGCCAGCAGCTTTGGGACAGGCTACGAGCAGTACTTC. It is translated as CASSFGTGYEQYF.

This clone was seen just once. V usage is TRBV13 and J usage is TRBJ2-1; 11 bases agree with TRBD2. The CDR3 covers 17 residues. V gave up 5 bases and J gave up 0 bases; unmatched junction bases: 6. Germline CDR1 PRHDT, CDR2 FYEKMQ (reference sequence). The DNA of the CDR3 is TGTGCCAGCAGCACTGGGACTAGCGGCCACTCCTACAATGAGCAGTTCTTC. It yields the protein CASSTGTSGHSYNEQFF.